These T cell receptor beta chains were read from a single sample in a study of shared clonotypes between healthy human individuals. TCRdb keeps only in-frame clones here, not all; method: immunoSEQ multiplex PCR. The sample contains hundreds of thousands of clones, about 95% of which appear only once. The sequenced sample was naive CD4+ T cells sorted from blood. The origin of the receptors is a woman aged 25 to 39 in good health. The CDR3 runs from the conserved cysteine through the conserved F or W. The D gene is left open where the match is weak. Rows may omit the clone size; those that give it use once, few, many or a size class.

v_gene: TRBV28; abundance: once; d_gene: NA; j_gene: TRBJ1-2; CDR3aa: CASRFQAYGYTF; CDR3nt: TGTGCCAGCAGATTCCAGGCGTATGGCTACACCTTC
v_gene: TRBV5-1; abundance: NA; d_gene: NA; j_gene: TRBJ2-1; CDR3aa: CASSLGSGPYNEQFF; CDR3nt: TGCGCCAGCAGCTTGGGTAGCGGTCCTTACAATGAGCAGTTCTTC
v_gene: TRBV5-6; abundance: NA; d_gene: NA; j_gene: TRBJ2-7; CDR3aa: CASSPFLGKVYEQYF; CDR3nt: TGTGCCAGCAGCCCTTTCCTGGGGAAGGTCTACGAGCAGTACTTC
v_gene: TRBV19; abundance: NA; d_gene: NA; j_gene: TRBJ1-1; CDR3aa: CASSPGEGVTEAFF; CDR3nt: TGTGCCAGTAGTCCCGGGGAGGGAGTCACTGAAGCTTTCTTT
v_gene: TRBV7-2; abundance: NA; d_gene: NA; j_gene: TRBJ2-7; CDR3aa: CASSPNRDNYEQYF; CDR3nt: TGTGCCAGCAGCCCTAACCGGGACAACTACGAGCAGTACTTC
v_gene: TRBV7-9; abundance: NA; d_gene: TRBD1; j_gene: TRBJ2-2; CDR3aa: CASSLVGTGNTGELFF; CDR3nt: TGTGCCAGCAGCTTAGTCGGGACAGGGAACACCGGGGAGCTGTTTTTT
v_gene: TRBV6-6; abundance: NA; d_gene: NA; j_gene: TRBJ2-7; CDR3aa: CASSYISGNSYEQYF; CDR3nt: TGTGCCAGCAGTTACATATCGGGCAACTCCTACGAGCAGTACTTC
v_gene: TRBV5-1; abundance: NA; d_gene: TRBD1; j_gene: TRBJ2-3; CDR3aa: CASRGQGAGDTQYF; CDR3nt: TGCGCCAGCAGGGGACAGGGGGCTGGAGATACGCAGTATTTT
v_gene: TRBV4-2; abundance: NA; d_gene: NA; j_gene: TRBJ2-2; CDR3aa: CASSEKGATAGAGELFF; CDR3nt: TGTGCCAGCAGCGAGAAGGGGGCGACAGCGGGAGCCGGGGAGCTGTTTTTT
v_gene: TRBV5-8; abundance: NA; d_gene: NA; j_gene: TRBJ2-3; CDR3aa: CASSLASGSTDTQYF; CDR3nt: TGTGCCAGCAGCTTGGCCAGCGGGAGCACAGATACGCAGTATTTT
v_gene: TRBV10-1; abundance: NA; d_gene: TRBD2; j_gene: TRBJ2-7; CDR3aa: CASSEGLADTYEQYF; CDR3nt: TGCGCCAGCAGTGAGGGGCTAGCGGATACCTACGAGCAGTACTTC
v_gene: TRBV10-1; abundance: NA; d_gene: NA; j_gene: TRBJ2-3; CDR3aa: CASSSDRTDTQYF; CDR3nt: TGCGCCAGCAGTAGCGACAGGACAGATACGCAGTATTTT
v_gene: TRBV5-4; abundance: NA; d_gene: TRBD1; j_gene: TRBJ2-1; CDR3aa: CASSSTGSRHNEQFF; CDR3nt: TGTGCCAGCAGCTCGACAGGGTCCCGCCACAATGAGCAGTTCTTC
v_gene: TRBV6-6; abundance: NA; d_gene: NA; j_gene: TRBJ1-1; CDR3aa: CASSTRTFGTEAFF; CDR3nt: TGTGCCAGCAGTACCCGGACCTTCGGGACTGAAGCTTTCTTT
v_gene: TRBV5-1; abundance: NA; d_gene: NA; j_gene: TRBJ2-5; CDR3aa: CASSSSRSGVQETQYF; CDR3nt: TGCGCCAGCAGCTCTTCCCGGAGTGGGGTCCAAGAGACCCAGTACTTC
v_gene: TRBV2; abundance: once; d_gene: NA; j_gene: TRBJ1-1; CDR3aa: CASQPLNYNTEAFF; CDR3nt: TGTGCCAGCCAACCTTTAAACTATAACACTGAAGCTTTCTTT
v_gene: TRBV19; abundance: NA; d_gene: TRBD2; j_gene: TRBJ2-5; CDR3aa: CASSIVSRGGVRETQYF; CDR3nt: TGTGCCAGTAGTATAGTTAGCCGGGGAGGGGTTCGTGAGACCCAGTACTTC
v_gene: TRBV20-1; abundance: NA; d_gene: NA; j_gene: TRBJ1-1; CDR3aa: CSAIRAEAFF; CDR3nt: TGCAGTGCCATTCGGGCGGAAGCTTTCTTT
v_gene: TRBV1; abundance: NA; d_gene: NA; j_gene: TRBJ1-2; CDR3aa: CTSSQDSPGGNYGYTF; CDR3nt: TGCACCAGCAGCCAAGATTCCCCCGGGGGGAACTATGGCTACACCTTC
v_gene: TRBV2; abundance: NA; d_gene: TRBD2; j_gene: TRBJ2-7; CDR3aa: CASRQTTSGSYEQYF; CDR3nt: TGTGCCAGCAGGCAAACTACTAGCGGGAGCTACGAGCAGTACTTC
v_gene: TRBV28; abundance: NA; d_gene: NA; j_gene: TRBJ2-5; CDR3aa: CASSLYRRQQETQYF; CDR3nt: TGTGCCAGCAGTTTATATAGGCGACAGCAAGAGACCCAGTACTTC
v_gene: TRBV29-1; abundance: NA; d_gene: TRBD2; j_gene: TRBJ2-1; CDR3aa: CSDLSGSYNEQFF; CDR3nt: TGCAGCGACCTTAGCGGGAGCTACAATGAGCAGTTCTTC
v_gene: TRBV28; abundance: NA; d_gene: NA; j_gene: TRBJ2-7; CDR3aa: CASSRPGFFEQYF; CDR3nt: TGTGCCAGCAGTCGCCCCGGTTTTTTCGAGCAGTACTTC
v_gene: TRBV28; abundance: NA; d_gene: TRBD1; j_gene: TRBJ1-2; CDR3aa: CASSLTGGPHYGYTF; CDR3nt: TGTGCCAGCAGCCTGACAGGGGGGCCGCACTATGGCTACACCTTC
v_gene: TRBV4-1; abundance: NA; d_gene: TRBD2; j_gene: TRBJ2-1; CDR3aa: CASSQGLAPSSYNEQFF; CDR3nt: TGCGCCAGCAGCCAAGGACTAGCACCCAGCTCCTACAATGAGCAGTTCTTC
v_gene: TRBV9; abundance: NA; d_gene: TRBD2; j_gene: TRBJ2-2; CDR3aa: CASSEGLVRDTGELFF; CDR3nt: TGTGCCAGCAGCGAGGGACTAGTCCGGGACACCGGGGAGCTGTTTTTT
v_gene: TRBV25-1; abundance: once; d_gene: TRBD1; j_gene: TRBJ2-7; CDR3aa: CASSHTGTGRYEQYF; CDR3nt: TGTGCCAGCAGTCACACCGGGACAGGTCGCTACGAGCAGTACTTC
v_gene: TRBV9; abundance: NA; d_gene: NA; j_gene: TRBJ1-2; CDR3aa: CASSVGEGYGYTF; CDR3nt: TGTGCCAGCAGCGTGGGAGAAGGCTATGGCTACACCTTC
v_gene: TRBV19; abundance: NA; d_gene: NA; j_gene: TRBJ1-1; CDR3aa: CASLGSLGHPMNTEAFF; CDR3nt: TGTGCCAGTCTAGGCTCGTTGGGACACCCGATGAACACTGAAGCTTTCTTT
v_gene: TRBV7-9; abundance: once; d_gene: TRBD2; j_gene: TRBJ2-1; CDR3aa: CASSPGSGRAGEQFF; CDR3nt: TGTGCCAGCAGCCCAGGGAGCGGGAGGGCGGGTGAGCAGTTCTTC
v_gene: TRBV11-3; abundance: once; d_gene: TRBD2; j_gene: TRBJ2-3; CDR3aa: CASSPGFLAGVITDTQYF; CDR3nt: TGTGCCAGCAGCCCCGGTTTCCTAGCGGGAGTTATAACGGATACGCAGTATTTT
v_gene: TRBV18; abundance: NA; d_gene: NA; j_gene: TRBJ2-7; CDR3aa: CASSTQDSGLSYEQYF; CDR3nt: TGTGCCAGCTCAACACAGGACAGTGGGCTCTCCTACGAGCAGTACTTC
v_gene: TRBV10-1; abundance: NA; d_gene: NA; j_gene: TRBJ2-7; CDR3aa: CAVPSLFSYEQYF; CDR3nt: TGCGCCGTCCCATCTCTCTTCTCCTACGAGCAGTACTTC